These 25 T cell receptor beta chains share one sample of origin, sequenced in a study of blood T cell repertoires in COVID-19. TCRdb's table, derived via immunoSEQ multiplex PCR, lists solely in-frame clones and lacks some. The data show 150,000 to 200,000 clones, with over 75% seen just once and 0.53% held by the top ten. The source material was peripheral blood. The receptors shown here come from a man aged 50 to 60 with acute or convalescent COVID-19.

The V and J genes are TRBV12-3 or TRBV12-4 and TRBJ1-2, with 9 bases fitting TRBD1. V trimming: 6 bases; J trimming: 7 bases; junction bases outside the gene matches: 6. The CDR3 consists of 13 residues. As DNA, the CDR3 is TGTGCCAGCAGATCGACAGGGGGAGGTGGCTACACCTTC. Translating it yields CASRSTGGGGYTF.

The chain has TRBV20-1 and TRBJ1-3; no definite D call. The germline gives CDR1 DFQATT, CDR2 SNEGSKA (reference sequence). The CDR3 consists of 13 residues. V dropped 3 bases and J dropped 4 bases, with 10 bases sitting between them. The CDR3 DNA follows: TGCAGTGCTAGTCCCGGGTTAGGAAACACCATATATTTT. Protein product: CSASPGLGNTIYF.

This clone was recorded once. The chain employs TRBV27 and TRBJ2-1, with D hard to call. The V end was cut by 2 bases, the J end by 2 bases, with 10 bases between. The germline V gene encodes CDR1 MNHEY and CDR2 SMNVEV (reference sequence). The CDR3 is 15 residues long. This CDR3 is CASSLGTATYNEQFF. In DNA form, the CDR3 reads TGTGCCAGCAGTTTAGGCACAGCTACCTACAATGAGCAGTTCTTC.

This clone was found once. This chain uses TRBV30 with TRBJ2-2; a weak D match, TRBD2 (6 bases). The germline V and J ends were trimmed by 2 bases and 5 bases, with 18 bases remaining between them. The CDR3 has 16 amino acids. The germline V gene encodes CDR1 GTSNPN and CDR2 SVGIG (reference sequence). The CDR3 spells CAWSLTRGGRTGELFF. The CDR3 region has the DNA TGTGCCTGGAGTTTAACAAGGGGTGGGAGGACCGGGGAGCTGTTTTTT.

The chain carries TRBV6-5 and TRBJ2-1; tentative D call: TRBD1 (6 bases). The germline CDR1 and CDR2 sequences are MNHEY and SVGAGI. This CDR3 comprises 13 residues. V was pared by 5 bases and J by 3 bases, with 8 bases between. The CDR3 reads CASSKTGYNEQFF. The CDR3 region has the DNA TGTGCCAGCAGTAAGACAGGCTACAATGAGCAGTTCTTC.

V gene TRBV28 combines with J gene TRBJ1-4; the D gene is possibly TRBD1 (6 bases). The V end lost 8 bases, the J end lost 7 bases, and 17 bases lay between the germline ends. The germline V gene encodes CDR1 MDHEN and CDR2 SYDVKM. CDR3 length: 14 residues. The CDR3 reads CASRTQGRGEKLFF. DNA of the CDR3: TGTGCCAGCCGAACACAGGGTAGGGGTGAAAAACTGTTTTTT.

This chain joins TRBV10-3 and TRBJ2-5, with TRBD2 identical over 7 bases. Germline CDR1 reads ENHRY; CDR2 reads SYGVKD. V lost 10 bases, J lost 2 bases, and 7 bases stayed unmatched. The CDR3 spans 13 residues. CDR3 loop: CATEPGGQETQYF. The CDR3 region has the DNA TGTGCCACCGAACCGGGGGGTCAAGAGACCCAGTACTTC.

This chain joins TRBV7-9 and TRBJ1-2; tentative D call: TRBD1 (5 bases). The CDR3 consists of 15 residues. Trimming took 4 bases from V and 4 from J, leaving 16 bases between them. Germline-derived CDR1 and CDR2 are SEHNR and FQNEAQ (reference sequence). The CDR3 is CASSYRSPYLYGYTF. The CDR3 DNA reads as TGTGCCAGCAGCTACAGGAGCCCCTACCTCTATGGCTACACCTTC.

The gene calls are TRBV19 and TRBJ1-5, with TRBD1 matching 10 bases. Germline V gene lookup returns CDR1 LNHDA and CDR2 SQIVND (reference sequence). Trimming took 5 bases from V and 4 from J; bases not matched to a gene: 8. This CDR3 is built from 16 residues. CDR3 nucleotides: TGTGCCAGTAGTGCCCGGGACAGGGGATATAATCAGCCCCAGCATTTT. Protein sequence: CASSARDRGYNQPQHF.

This chain uses TRBV27 with TRBJ1-2, with 7 bases matching TRBD1. Losses at the gene ends were 6 bases for V and 2 bases for J; bases not matched to a gene: 9. CDR3 length: 15 residues. CDR1 is MNHEY, CDR2 SMNVEV, per germline (reference sequence). CDR3 coding DNA: TGTGCCAGCAGCTCCTTAGTGGGACAGAACTATGGCTACACCTTC. This codes for CASSSLVGQNYGYTF.

The chain has TRBV29-1 and TRBJ1-2, with TRBD1 matching 8 bases. The CDR3 runs to 11 residues. The germline gives CDR1 SQVTM, CDR2 ANQGSEA. V gave up 3 bases and J gave up 7 bases; unmatched junction bases: 1. The CDR3 bases are TGCAGCGTTGAGGACAGGGCTGGCTACACCTTC. Residues: CSVEDRAGYTF.

CDR3 nucleotides: TGTGCCAGCAGCGGCCGGGACAGGGCCCACTACGAGCAGTACGTC. Its translation: CASSGRDRAHYEQYV. The chain carries TRBV9 and TRBJ2-7; 9 bases map to TRBD1. Unmatched junction bases numbered 7, after V lost 3 bases and J lost 3 bases. Germline V gene sequence: CDR1 SGDLS, CDR2 YYNGEE. The CDR3 length is 15 residues.

The rearrangement links TRBV4-1 to TRBJ2-5; tentatively, D is TRBD1 (6 bases). This CDR3 contains 14 residues. Germline lookup yields CDR1 MGHRA and CDR2 YSYEKL. V was shortened by 5 bases and J by 7 bases, with 17 bases between the two germline ends. CDR3: CASSGTGNPRTQYF. DNA of the CDR3: TGCGCCAGCAGCGGTACAGGGAACCCACGGACCCAGTACTTC.

The V call is TRBV7-6, the J call TRBJ2-1, with TRBD2 matching 8 bases. The CDR3 totals 18 residues. J lost 0 bases, V lost 5 bases, and 12 bases had no gene match. CDR1 and CDR2 from the germline V gene are SGHVS and FNYEAQ. DNA of the CDR3: TGTGCCAGCAGCGTCGACGCCGGGGGGGTAAGCTCCTACAATGAGCAGTTCTTC. Amino acid sequence: CASSVDAGGVSSYNEQFF. Using reference TRBV7-6 and TRBJ2-1 for the parts outside the CDR3, the full variable domain is GAGVSQSPRYKVTKRGQDVALRCDPISGHVSLYWYRQALGQGPEFLTYFNYEAQQDKSGLPNDRFSAERPEGSISTLTIQRTEQRDSAMYRCASSVDAGGVSSYNEQFFGPGTRLTVL.

CDR3: CASSLMGTGALNYGYTF. Here the CDR3 DNA reads TGTGCCAGCAGCTTAATGGGGACAGGGGCCCTTAACTATGGCTACACCTTC. V is TRBV7-9 and J is TRBJ1-2, with 10 bases fitting TRBD1. This CDR3 has 17 residues. The V segment lost 2 bases and the J segment 1 base; nucleotides outside the gene matches: 7. Germline CDR1 and CDR2: SEHNR and FQNEAQ (reference sequence). The full variable domain, its missing parts supplied by reference TRBV7-9 and TRBJ1-2, is DTGVSQNPRHKITKRGQNVTFRCDPISEHNRLYWYRQTLGQGPEFLTYFQNEAQLEKSRLLSDRFSAERPKGSFSTLEIQRTEQGDSAMYLCASSLMGTGALNYGYTFGSGTRLTVV.

The chain uses TRBV18 and TRBJ2-7; 7 nucleotides align to TRBD1. The CDR3 is 13 residues long. CDR1 and CDR2 (germline): KGHSH, LQKENI. Trimming cost V 6 bases and J 6 bases; bases outside gene matches: 8. In DNA form, the CDR3 reads TGTGCCAGCTCCCCGGACAGGTTTGGCGAGCAGTACGTC. It translates to CASSPDRFGEQYV.

The chain carries TRBV10-3 and TRBJ1-1; 10 positions match TRBD1. V dropped 7 bases and J dropped 1; count of bases not matched to a gene: 6. The CDR3 has 15 residues. Germline assignment: CDR1 ENHRY and CDR2 SYGVKD. In nucleotides, the CDR3 is TGTGCCATCAACCCGACAGGGGGCACGAACACTGAAGCTTTCTTT. Encoded protein: CAINPTGGTNTEAFF.

V and J are TRBV24-1 and TRBJ2-1; tentatively, D is TRBD2 (5 bases). This CDR3 is 13 amino acids long. CDR1 is KGHDR, CDR2 SFDVKD, per germline. The V gene lost 6 bases and the J gene lost 9 bases, with 14 bases spanning the gap. The CDR3 DNA reads TGTGCCACCAGTCGGGGATCCGTCTCTGAGCAGTTCTTC. Protein: CATSRGSVSEQFF.

This chain links TRBV4-2 with TRBJ2-5, with 8 bases fitting TRBD1. Germline loops: CDR1 LGHNA, CDR2 YNFKEQ. This CDR3 is 15 amino acids long. V shed 4 bases, J shed 2 bases, and the junction held 6 bases outside the gene matches. The CDR3 sequence is CASSRGQGPQETQYF. Here the CDR3 DNA reads TGTGCCAGCAGCCGAGGACAGGGCCCTCAAGAGACCCAGTACTTC.

In its sample, this clone was seen a few times. V gene TRBV29-1 combines with J gene TRBJ1-3; D not resolved. Deletions cut 4 bases from V and 4 bases from J, with 14 bases between. Germline V lookup: CDR1 SQVTM, CDR2 ANQGSEA. The length of the CDR3 is 14 residues. The CDR3, as DNA: TGCAGCGTTGGATCCGGAGGATCGGGAAACACCATATATTTT. Translation gives CSVGSGGSGNTIYF.

The rearrangement uses TRBV5-1 and TRBJ2-2; 12 bases line up with TRBD2. V was clipped by 4 bases and J by 7 bases; unmatched bases: 11. The CDR3 runs to 17 residues. Germline values: CDR1 SGHRS, CDR2 YFSETQ. The CDR3 loop is CASSTRTSGTFGGELFF. The CDR3 DNA follows: TGCGCCAGCAGCACTCGGACTAGCGGGACTTTCGGCGGGGAGCTGTTTTTT.

The V call is TRBV7-9, the J call TRBJ2-2; the match to TRBD1 covers 10 bases. Germline-derived CDR1 and CDR2 are SEHNR and FQNEAQ (reference sequence). V was clipped by 1 base and J by 2 bases; unmatched bases: 1. The CDR3 is made up of 16 amino acids. The DNA for the CDR3 is TGTGCCAGCAGCTTAGGACAGGGGGCTAACACCGGGGAGCTGTTTTTT. It is translated as CASSLGQGANTGELFF.

V and J are TRBV9 and TRBJ2-1; perhaps TRBD2 as D (6 bases). Germline V gene data show CDR1 as SGDLS and CDR2 as YYNGEE. Trimming removed 0 bases at V and 2 bases at J, with 9 bases between. The CDR3 is 15 amino acids. The CDR3 nucleotides read TGTGCCAGCAGCGTAGTAGGCGGGACCTACAATGAGCAGTTCTTC. It codes for CASSVVGGTYNEQFF.

This clone occurred a few times. CDR3 loop: CASSYLSRPVETQYF. The CDR3 coding sequence is TGTGCCAGCAGTTATCTGTCCAGGCCTGTTGAGACCCAGTACTTC. The V call is TRBV6-5, the J call TRBJ2-5; D call uncertain. Trimming cost V 3 bases and J 5 bases, with 16 bases left between them. The V gene's germline CDR1 is MNHEY and CDR2 SVGAGI. The CDR3 totals 15 residues.

This chain links TRBV28 with TRBJ1-2; tentative D call: TRBD1 (5 bases). Trimming left V 5 bases short and J 7 bases short, with 14 bases between. This CDR3 contains 13 residues. Germline V gene lookup returns CDR1 MDHEN and CDR2 SYDVKM. The CDR3 DNA sequence: TGTGCCAGCAGTATTGTAGGAGGGGCTGGCTACACCTTC. It specifies CASSIVGGAGYTF.